Sequencing of this T cell receptor (beta chain) was carried out in a study of T cell changes during pregnancy in multiple sclerosis. The J segment lost 3 bases and the V segment lost 4 bases, leaving 14 bases of the junction unmatched. Germline V gives CDR1 GTSNPN, CDR2 SVGIG (reference sequence). CDR3 size: 19 residues. The assay was immunoSEQ multiplex PCR, and TCRdb's table has in-frame clones only and misses some. The data contain approximately 100,000 clones, roughly 91% of them singletons. Here the sequenced sample was peripheral blood, taken in the first trimester of pregnancy. The chain has TRBV30 and TRBJ2-3; TRBD2 matches 15 bases. This TCR was recovered from a female donor with multiple sclerosis, enrolled in a pregnancy study. CDR3 amino acids: CAWTKGTSGGPGGTDTQYF. In DNA form, the CDR3 reads TGTGCCTGGACGAAAGGGACTAGCGGGGGGCCCGGGGGAACAGATACGCAGTATTTT.